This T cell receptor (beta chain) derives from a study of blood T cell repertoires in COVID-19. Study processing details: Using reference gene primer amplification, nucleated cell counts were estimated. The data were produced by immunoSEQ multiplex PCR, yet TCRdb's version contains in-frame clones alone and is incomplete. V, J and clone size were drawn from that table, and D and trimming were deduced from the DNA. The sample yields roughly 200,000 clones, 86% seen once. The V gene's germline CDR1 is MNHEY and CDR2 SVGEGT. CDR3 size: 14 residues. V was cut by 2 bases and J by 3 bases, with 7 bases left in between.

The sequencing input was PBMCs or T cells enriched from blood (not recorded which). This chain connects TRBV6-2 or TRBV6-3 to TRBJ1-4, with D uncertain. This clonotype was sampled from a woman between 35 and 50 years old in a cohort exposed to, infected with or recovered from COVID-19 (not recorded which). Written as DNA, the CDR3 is TGTGCCAGCAGTTACAAGCAAGCTAATGAAAAACTGTTTTTT. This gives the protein CASSYKQANEKLFF.